The TCR beta chain under discussion was sequenced for a study of blood T cell repertoires in COVID-19. Study summary: Samples came from the United States, Italy and Spain, spanning acute and convalescent COVID-19. PBMCs, B-cell-depleted T cells, or T cells were the source of the cDNA or gDNA that made up the material.

In the authors' workflow: Using reference gene primer amplification, nucleated cell counts were estimated. Measured with immunoSEQ multiplex PCR; TCRdb has only the in-frame clones, and not every one. V and J calls and clone size follow that table, whereas D and trimming were derived from the DNA. The sample records just under 250,000 clones, about 90% being singletons. The CDR3 runs 15 residues. V dropped 5 bases and J dropped 6; count of bases not matched to a gene: 7. Per germline, CDR1 LNHDA and CDR2 SQIVND (reference sequence). Material: peripheral blood. This clonotype was sampled from a woman aged 30 to 39 who had recovered from COVID-19. The chain has TRBV19 and TRBJ2-1; TRBD2 agrees at 10 bases. CDR3 nucleotide sequence: TGTGCCAGTAGTCCACAGCGGGGGGGAGTCAATGAGCAGTTCTTC. Protein product: CASSPQRGGVNEQFF. The full variable domain, its missing parts supplied by reference TRBV19 and TRBJ2-1, is DGGITQSPKYLFRKEGQNVTLSCEQNLNHDAMYWYRQDPGQGLRLIYYSQIVNDFQKGDIAEGYSVSREKKESFPLTVTSAQKNPTAFYLCASSPQRGGVNEQFFGPGTRLTVL.